The source of this T cell receptor (beta chain) is a study of cytomegalovirus exposure and HLA in healthy donors. Study observations and caveats: Among the CMV-associated chains, a few were confirmed in vitro as specific for CMV antigens. One later analysis, an examination of the approximately 120 validation repertoires, found that first-cohort TCR clusters tended to co-occur in them. TCR sequences were mostly rare, though some public TCRs occurred in many donors.

Libraries were prepared by immunoSEQ multiplex PCR; TCRdb keeps only in-frame clonotypes and omits some of them. The data contain fewer than 90,000 clones, 95% to 97% of them singletons. The donors were part of the validation cohort of around 110 subjects. That cohort was separate from the first cohort, which comprised fewer than 800 subjects. A word on this clone: What it recognizes is unknown.

Looked up from germline, CDR1 is SGHTS and CDR2 is YDEGEE. The ends were cut back, 3 bases at V and 0 bases at J, with 12 bases in the middle. CDR3 length equals 16 residues. This sequence joins TRBV5-8 and TRBJ2-2; no clear D. The origin of this receptor is a young man in good health and CMV-seropositive. Sequencing was performed on PBMCs. The CDR3 is CASSSRFPPNTGELFF. The CDR3, as DNA: TGTGCCAGCAGCTCTAGATTTCCGCCGAACACCGGGGAGCTGTTTTTT. Together with reference TRBV5-8 and TRBJ2-2, the CDR3 gives the full variable domain: EAGVTQSPTHLIKTRGQQATLRCSPISGHTSVYWYQQALGLGLQFLLWYDEGEERNRGNFPPRFSGRQFPNYSSELNVNALELEDSALYLCASSSRFPPNTGELFFGEGSRLTVL.